The source of this T cell receptor (beta chain) is a study of metastatic and nonmetastatic thyroid tumors. Per the germline V gene, CDR1 is SQVTM and CDR2 is ANQGSEA. The CDR3 is 12 amino acids. V lost 2 bases and J lost 4, with 8 bases in between. Study-wide findings and caveats: Significantly higher TCR beta diversity was reportedly seen in malignant thyroid tumors than benign nodules, in blood and tumor.

This clone was seen a few times. The antigen remains unidentified. Ahead of thyroid surgery, no patient had received treatment of any kind. Original handling: What underpinned the distant-metastasis classifier for papillary thyroid cancer was the set of CDR3 differences across clinicopathological groups. TCRdb re-clonotyped the PCR reads through MiXCR. Clone size and V and J calls follow TCRdb, not the original study. Of 4,000 to 5,000 clones listed, roughly 27% are singletons. Sequences were obtained from adjacent normal tissue. The receptor was derived from a female donor with papillary thyroid cancer or a benign thyroid nodule (not recorded which). Some clones in this sample may be carry-over from other donors' samples. V and J are TRBV29-1 and TRBJ1-2; D gene unclear. In nucleotides, the CDR3 is TGCAGCGTTGAAATTAACCTCTATGGCTACACCTTC. Amino acids: CSVEINLYGYTF.